This TCR beta chain was documented in a study of cytomegalovirus exposure and HLA in healthy donors. Study background: About 80 million unique TCRs from HLA-typed donors were held in an early data release.

The germline V gene encodes CDR1 MNHEY and CDR2 SMNVEV (reference sequence). V gave up 6 bases and J gave up 2 bases; unmatched junction bases: 10. This CDR3 spans 16 amino acids. This clone was detected a few times. The PCR used 60 Vbeta and 13 Jbeta primers. The method was immunoSEQ multiplex PCR; TCRdb's version includes in-frame clones alone and lacks a portion of them. This table has some 120,000 clones, 74% appearing once. J is TRBJ2-1 and V is TRBV27; 7 bases are shared with TRBD2. The sequence was collected from a human donor in good health. The sample comprised PBMCs. DNA for the CDR3: TGTGCCAGCAGGATATATGGGAGGGCCACCTACAATGAGCAGTTCTTC. Encoded protein: CASRIYGRATYNEQFF.